This entry is about one T cell receptor (beta chain). This sample stems from a study of control samples from healthy donors and cancer patients. This CDR3 is 17 amino acids long. Germline CDR1 and CDR2: MDHEN and SYDVKM. Trimming at V came to 3 bases and at J to 3 bases, leaving 11 bases not matched to a gene. Repertoires were generated with immunoSEQ multiplex PCR, while TCRdb's copy carries only in-frame clones and drops some. The sample gives approximately 110,000 clones, approximately 89% of which show up once; about 7.2% is in the top ten. This chain links TRBV28 with TRBJ2-4; 7 bases are shared with TRBD2. The specimen sequenced was blood. This receptor was obtained from a woman aged 18 to 35 in good health. CDR3 in amino acids: CASSLRFSWEGKNIQYF. DNA for the CDR3: TGTGCCAGCAGTTTGAGGTTTAGTTGGGAGGGCAAAAACATTCAGTACTTC. Variable domain in full (rest from reference TRBV28 and TRBJ2-4): DVKVTQSSRYLVKRTGEKVFLECVQDMDHENMFWYRQDPGLGLRLIYFSYDVKMKEKGDIPEGYSVSREKKERFSLILESASTNQTSMYLCASSLRFSWEGKNIQYFGAGTRLSVL.